Each of the 26 T cell receptor beta chains below was sequenced from the same sample in a study of cytomegalovirus exposure and HLA in healthy donors. Data came from immunoSEQ multiplex PCR; TCRdb stores just in-frame clones and leaves some out. In the table there are about 260,000 clones, 90% of which are singletons. The sequencing input was PBMCs. Every receptor here comes from a woman aged 25 to 39 in good health and CMV-seronegative.

The CDR3 DNA is TGCGCCAGCAGCCAGCGGACTAGCGGCTACAATGAGCAGTTCTTC. Its protein is CASSQRTSGYNEQFF. The J gene is TRBJ2-1, the V gene TRBV4-3; TRBD2 agrees at 10 bases. Trimming took 3 bases from V and 3 from J; bases not matched to a gene: 2. The germline V gene encodes CDR1 LGHNA and CDR2 YSLEER. The CDR3 extends over 15 amino acids.

The chain joins TRBV7-6 to TRBJ2-7; D may be TRBD2 (5 bases). The V end was cut by 1 base, the J end by 0 bases, with 13 bases between. Germline assignment: CDR1 SGHVS and CDR2 FNYEAQ. This CDR3 is 16 amino acids long. As DNA, the CDR3 is TGTGCCAGCAGCTTAGGGAGGACTGGAGGCTCCTACGAGCAGTACTTC. It codes for CASSLGRTGGSYEQYF.

V is TRBV6-4 and J is TRBJ2-1, with TRBD2 identical over 12 bases. In germline, CDR1 is MRHNA, CDR2 SNTAGT. The CDR3 consists of 16 residues. The V segment lost 4 bases and the J segment 1 base; nucleotides outside the gene matches: 2. For the CDR3, the DNA is TGTGCCAGCAGTGGCACTAGCGGGAGGTCCTACAATGAGCAGTTCTTC. Its translation: CASSGTSGRSYNEQFF.

This clone was counted a single time. The chain joins TRBV4-2 to TRBJ2-7, with D perhaps TRBD1 (6 bases). The germline V and J ends were trimmed by 2 bases and 5 bases, with 16 bases remaining between them. CDR3 length: 15 residues. From germline, CDR1 is LGHNA and CDR2 YNFKEQ. CDR3 bases: TGTGCCAGCAGCCAAAGGACAGAAGCATCCGACGAGCAGTACTTC. Translated: CASSQRTEASDEQYF.

The chain links TRBV5-1 to TRBJ2-1; weak D call: TRBD2 (5 bases). The CDR3 runs 13 residues. V shed 0 bases and J shed 15 bases, with 16 bases lying between them. Germline CDR1 is SGHRS and CDR2 is YFSETQ. As DNA, the CDR3 is TGCGCCAGCAGCTTGGCCGGAGGCAGGAGTTCGTTCTTC. Its translation is CASSLAGGRSSFF.

The V call is TRBV2, the J call TRBJ2-2, with no clear D. The germline gives CDR1 SNHLY, CDR2 FYNNEI. The CDR3 is 11 amino acids. Trimming cost V 6 bases and J 4 bases, with 3 bases left between them. Here the CDR3 reads CASSSTGELFF. The CDR3 DNA reads as TGTGCCAGCAGCTCCACCGGGGAGCTGTTTTTT. The full variable domain, in which reference TRBV2 and TRBJ2-2 provide the parts outside the CDR3, is EPEVTQTPSHQVTQMGQEVILRCVPISNHLYFYWYRQILGQKVEFLVSFYNNEISEKSEIFDDQFSVERPDGSNFTLKIRSTKLEDSAMYFCASSSTGELFFGEGSRLTVL.

The chain combines TRBV7-9 with TRBJ1-5, with D tentatively TRBD1 (5 bases). This CDR3 comprises 16 residues. Trimming shortened V by 1 base and J by 1 base, and 11 bases separated the two germline ends. Per the germline V gene, CDR1 is SEHNR and CDR2 is FQNEAQ (reference sequence). The DNA for the CDR3 is TGTGCCAGCAGCTTAGGTGAAGGGGTAAGCAATCAGCCCCAGCATTTT. It is translated as CASSLGEGVSNQPQHF.

The CDR3 region is CASSLGSTSIEAFF. DNA of the CDR3: TGCGCCAGCAGCTTGGGATCGACAAGTATTGAAGCTTTCTTT. The chain joins TRBV5-1 to TRBJ1-1; D uncertain. Germline V gene sequence: CDR1 SGHRS, CDR2 YFSETQ. This CDR3 contains 14 residues. Deletions cut 0 bases from V and 7 bases from J, with 13 bases between.

The chain has TRBV27 and TRBJ2-7, with 11 bases fitting TRBD2. Germline CDR1 and CDR2: MNHEY and SMNVEV (reference sequence). J gave up 4 bases and V 3 bases, and 14 bases lay outside the gene matches. The CDR3 is 18 amino acids. DNA for the CDR3: TGTGCCAGCAGTTTCGTTGGGGGGACTAGCGGAAGGCTTTACGAGCAGTACTTC. It yields the protein CASSFVGGTSGRLYEQYF.

The V call is TRBV6-6, the J call TRBJ1-1; D unclear. The CDR3 totals 14 residues. Trimming left V 6 bases short and J 2 bases short, with 13 bases between. Germline CDR1 reads MNHNY; CDR2 reads SVGAGI (reference sequence). The CDR3 nucleotides are TGTGCCAGCAGGGAGCAGGCCGATAACACTGAAGCTTTCTTT. Translated: CASREQADNTEAFF.

V is TRBV29-1 and J is TRBJ2-1; D is unresolved. In germline, CDR1 is SQVTM, CDR2 ANQGSEA. Trimming pared 4 bases from V and 7 bases from J, leaving 8 bases between. This CDR3 contains 11 residues. The CDR3 loop is CSVVMENEQFF. The CDR3 bases are TGCAGCGTTGTAATGGAAAATGAGCAGTTCTTC.

V usage is TRBV6-1 and J usage is TRBJ1-5; 7 nucleotides align to TRBD1. The germline gives CDR1 MNHNS, CDR2 SASEGT. The CDR3 spans 16 residues. The V gene end was trimmed by 3 bases and the J gene end by 7 bases; junction bases not matched to a gene: 12. CDR3 residues: CASSDAGQRIPQPQHF. The CDR3, as DNA: TGTGCCAGCAGTGACGCGGGACAGAGGATTCCACAGCCCCAGCATTTT.

This sequence joins TRBV27 and TRBJ2-1, with 11 nucleotides matching TRBD2. Germline V gives CDR1 MNHEY, CDR2 SMNVEV (reference sequence). This CDR3 comprises 15 residues. Trimming took 4 bases from V and 4 from J; bases not matched to a gene: 3. The CDR3 reads CASSYSGRGYNEQFF. CDR3 in DNA: TGTGCCAGCAGTTATAGCGGGAGGGGGTACAATGAGCAGTTCTTC.

V gene TRBV29-1 combines with J gene TRBJ2-3; the D is unclear. CDR1 and CDR2 from the germline V gene are SQVTM and ANQGSEA. CDR3 length: 13 residues. V was clipped by 0 bases and J by 0 bases, with 4 bases between them. The DNA of the CDR3 is TGCAGCGTTGAAGATGGTAGCACAGATACGCAGTATTTT. Residues: CSVEDGSTDTQYF.

The gene calls are TRBV11-3 and TRBJ2-5, with TRBD1 matching 8 bases. Germline V gene sequence: CDR1 SGHNT, CDR2 YENEEA. The V gene end was trimmed by 3 bases and the J gene end by 1 base; junction bases not matched to a gene: 4. This CDR3 contains 15 residues. The CDR3 DNA sequence: TGTGCCAGCAGCTTTGGCGGACAGGGCCAAGAGACCCAGTACTTC. Residues: CASSFGGQGQETQYF.

The chain has TRBV4-2 and TRBJ2-5; no reliable D call. Germline CDR1 reads LGHNA; CDR2 reads YNFKEQ. This CDR3 has 16 amino acids. V lost 1 base and J lost 0, with 12 bases in between. The CDR3 spells CASSQGISLYQETQYF. CDR3 DNA: TGTGCCAGCAGCCAAGGAATTAGCTTGTACCAAGAGACCCAGTACTTC.

The V gene is TRBV2, the J gene TRBJ2-4; D tentatively fits TRBD1 or TRBD2 (6 bases each). CDR1 and CDR2 (germline): SNHLY, FYNNEI. The V end was cut by 2 bases, the J end by 1 base, with 15 bases between. This CDR3 comprises 17 residues. In DNA form, the CDR3 reads TGTGCCAGCAGTGAAAGGGGTGGAGGGGGGGCCAAAAACATTCAGTACTTC. Its translation: CASSERGGGGAKNIQYF.

The chain recombines TRBV6-5 with TRBJ2-5, with D perhaps matching TRBD2 (6 bases). V lost 2 bases to trimming and J lost 7 bases, with 14 bases between them. Germline loops: CDR1 MNHEY, CDR2 SVGAGI. The CDR3 is 14 amino acids. The CDR3 nucleotides are TGTGCCAGCAGTTACATTAGCGGCGCCGGGACCCAGTACTTC. Translating it yields CASSYISGAGTQYF.

Points on this clone: The identical CDR3 is also encoded by other nucleotide sequences in the sample. The chain uses TRBV11-2 and TRBJ2-7; 11 nucleotides agree with TRBD1. Germline trimming cut 3 bases from V and 2 bases from J; bases unmatched to any gene: 0. CDR3 length equals 14 residues. Per the germline V gene, CDR1 is SGHAT and CDR2 is FQNNGV. CDR3 DNA sequence: TGTGCCAGCAGCTTGGGACAGGGGGCCTACGAGCAGTACTTC. It specifies CASSLGQGAYEQYF.

This clone was observed a single time. The rearrangement uses TRBV28 and TRBJ2-7; perhaps TRBD2 as D (5 bases). The CDR3 has 15 residues. V lost 8 bases to trimming and J lost 2 bases, with 19 bases between them. Germline V gives CDR1 MDHEN, CDR2 SYDVKM. As DNA, the CDR3 is TGTGCCAGCCACGCCGGGGAGAACCCTACCTACGAGCAGTACTTC. Translation gives CASHAGENPTYEQYF.

The V call is TRBV27, the J call TRBJ2-1; D remains unclear. V dropped 4 bases and J dropped 0 bases, with 10 bases sitting between them. This CDR3 comprises 15 residues. From germline, CDR1 is MNHEY and CDR2 SMNVEV (reference sequence). CDR3 residues: CASSWTRSSYNEQFF. Written as DNA, the CDR3 is TGTGCCAGCAGTTGGACGCGGAGCTCCTACAATGAGCAGTTCTTC.

This rearrangement joins TRBV5-1 to TRBJ1-1; TRBD1 matches at 8 bases. The CDR3 covers 15 residues. Germline V gene sequence: CDR1 SGHRS, CDR2 YFSETQ. V was pared by 2 bases and J by 5 bases, with 8 bases of the junction left unmatched. The CDR3 protein is CASSLPQGALTEAFF. CDR3 DNA sequence: TGCGCCAGCAGCTTACCTCAGGGGGCCTTGACTGAAGCTTTCTTT.

This clone was seen a few times. No conserved phenylalanine or tryptophan ends this CDR3, so it is likely a read error. It is unclear where the CDR3 begins or ends on the DNA, so no DNA is shown, and the CDR3 is as TCRdb lists it. The chain couples TRBV4-3 to TRBJ2-7; the tabulated D call, TRBD1, remains unverified against the DNA. Looked up from germline, CDR1 is LGHNA and CDR2 is YSLEER. The CDR3 length equals 8 residues, ends included. The CDR3 is CASSRTGD.

This chain links TRBV15 with TRBJ2-1, with a weak D call TRBD2 (5 bases). Per germline, CDR1 LNHNV and CDR2 YYDKDF (reference sequence). CDR3 size: 14 residues. V lost 3 bases and J lost 3, with 9 bases in between. The CDR3 sequence is CATSSQRLYNEQFF. The DNA for the CDR3 is TGTGCCACCAGCAGCCAGCGGCTCTACAATGAGCAGTTCTTC.

This chain uses TRBV6-5 with TRBJ1-4; possible D gene TRBD1, 5 bases. Germline loops: CDR1 MNHEY, CDR2 SVGAGI. The CDR3 has 12 residues. Trimming removed 5 bases at V and 8 bases at J, with 9 bases between. The CDR3 nucleotides read TGTGCCAGCAGTCAAGGGGCAGAAAAACTGTTTTTT. Translated, it gives CASSQGAEKLFF.

The chain joins TRBV18 to TRBJ2-7, with 9 nucleotides matching TRBD2. Per the germline V gene, CDR1 is KGHSH and CDR2 is LQKENI. The CDR3 sequence is 15 residues long. Losses at the gene ends were 3 bases for V and 8 bases for J; bases not matched to a gene: 11. CDR3 loop: CASSPEGTSLIKQYF. In DNA, the CDR3 is TGTGCCAGCTCACCTGAGGGGACTAGCCTTATCAAGCAGTACTTC.